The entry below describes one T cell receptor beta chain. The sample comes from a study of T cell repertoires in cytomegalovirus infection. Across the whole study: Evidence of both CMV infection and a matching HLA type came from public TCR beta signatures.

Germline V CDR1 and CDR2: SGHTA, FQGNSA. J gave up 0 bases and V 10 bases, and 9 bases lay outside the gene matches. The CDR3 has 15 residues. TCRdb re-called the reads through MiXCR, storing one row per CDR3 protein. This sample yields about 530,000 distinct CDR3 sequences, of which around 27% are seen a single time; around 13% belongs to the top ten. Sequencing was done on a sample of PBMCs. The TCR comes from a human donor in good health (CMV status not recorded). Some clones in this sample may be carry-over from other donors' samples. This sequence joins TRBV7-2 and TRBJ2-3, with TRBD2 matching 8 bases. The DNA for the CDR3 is TGTGCCACTACAAAAGGCGGGAGGAGCACAGATACGCAGTATTTT. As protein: CATTKGGRSTDTQYF.